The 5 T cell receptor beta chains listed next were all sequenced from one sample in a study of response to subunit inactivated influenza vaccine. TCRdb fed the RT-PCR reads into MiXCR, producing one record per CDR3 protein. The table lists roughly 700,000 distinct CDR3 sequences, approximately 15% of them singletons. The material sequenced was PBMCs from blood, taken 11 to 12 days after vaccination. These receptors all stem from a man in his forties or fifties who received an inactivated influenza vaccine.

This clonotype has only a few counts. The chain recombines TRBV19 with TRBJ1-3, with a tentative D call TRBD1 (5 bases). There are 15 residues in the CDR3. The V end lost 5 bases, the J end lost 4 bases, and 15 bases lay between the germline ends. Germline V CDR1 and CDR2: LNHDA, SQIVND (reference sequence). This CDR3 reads CASSVFQGRGNTIYF. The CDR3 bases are TGTGCCAGTAGTGTTTTCCAGGGAAGAGGAAACACCATATATTTT.

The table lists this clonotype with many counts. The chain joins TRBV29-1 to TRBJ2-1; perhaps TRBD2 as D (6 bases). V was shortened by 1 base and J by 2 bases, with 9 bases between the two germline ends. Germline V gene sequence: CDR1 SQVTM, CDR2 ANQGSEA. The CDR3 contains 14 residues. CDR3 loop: CSVEAGGTYNEQFF. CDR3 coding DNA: TGCAGCGTTGAAGCCGGGGGTACCTACAATGAGCAGTTCTTC.

The CDR3 region is CATSGRRPARGNYEQFF. CDR3 nucleotide sequence: TGTGCCACCAGTGGAAGACGCCCGGCCCGGGGCAATTATGAGCAGTTCTTC. This rearrangement joins TRBV24-1 to TRBJ2-1; D may be TRBD1 or TRBD2 (5 bases each). Looked up from germline, CDR1 is KGHDR and CDR2 is SFDVKD. This CDR3 has 17 residues. V was cut by 5 bases and J by 8 bases, with 24 bases left in between.

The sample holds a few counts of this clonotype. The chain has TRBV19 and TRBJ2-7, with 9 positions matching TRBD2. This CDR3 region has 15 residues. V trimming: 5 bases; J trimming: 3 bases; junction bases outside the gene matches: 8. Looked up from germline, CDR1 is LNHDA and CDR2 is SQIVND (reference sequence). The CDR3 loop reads CASSAALAGNYEQYF. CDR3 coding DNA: TGTGCCAGTAGTGCCGCCCTAGCGGGAAACTACGAGCAGTACTTC.

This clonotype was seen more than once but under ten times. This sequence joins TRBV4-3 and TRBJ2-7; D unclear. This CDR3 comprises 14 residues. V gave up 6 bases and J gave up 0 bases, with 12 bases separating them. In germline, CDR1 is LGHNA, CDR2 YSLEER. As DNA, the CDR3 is TGCGCCAGCAGTGCCCAGACGAGCTCCTACGAGCAGTACTTC. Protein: CASSAQTSSYEQYF.